The 22 T cell receptor beta chains below were found in one sample sequenced in a study of blood T cell repertoires in COVID-19. Assay: immunoSEQ multiplex PCR; the TCRdb copy retains only in-frame clones and omits some. Among about 210,000 clones listed, around 84% were seen once. Material for sequencing was peripheral blood. These receptor sequences come from a woman older than 75 with COVID-19, enrolled during active disease.

This CDR3 reads CASSLGRQLEAFF. In DNA form, the CDR3 reads TGTGCCAGCAGCTTAGGGAGACAGCTTGAAGCTTTCTTT. This rearrangement joins TRBV7-2 to TRBJ1-1; maybe TRBD1 (5 bases). The CDR3 runs to 13 residues. The V gene lost 1 base and the J gene lost 7 bases, with 10 bases spanning the gap. Germline V gene sequence: CDR1 SGHTA, CDR2 FQGNSA.

The CDR3, as DNA: TGCGCCAGCAGCAACGACTGGAACACTGAAGCTTTCTTT. This gives the protein CASSNDWNTEAFF. The chain employs TRBV5-1 and TRBJ1-1; D ambiguous. The germline CDR1 and CDR2 sequences are SGHRS and YFSETQ. Trimming cost V 4 bases and J 1 base, with 8 bases left between them. The CDR3 runs 13 residues.

The chain couples TRBV18 to TRBJ2-3, with 10 bases that match TRBD1. CDR1 and CDR2 (germline): KGHSH, LQKENI. This CDR3 has 16 amino acids. V lost 5 bases, J lost 4 bases, and 9 bases stayed unmatched. CDR3: CASSSPGQGTADTQYF. The CDR3, as DNA: TGTGCCAGCTCATCTCCGGGACAGGGGACGGCAGATACGCAGTATTTT.

The V call is TRBV28, the J call TRBJ1-5, with D possibly matching TRBD1 (6 bases). Trimming cost V 6 bases and J 0 bases, with 9 bases left between them. This CDR3 region has 14 residues. CDR1 is MDHEN and CDR2 is SYDVKM in the germline V gene. The CDR3 sequence is CASRTGYSNQPQHF. The CDR3 DNA reads TGTGCCAGCAGGACAGGTTATAGCAATCAGCCCCAGCATTTT.

The chain has TRBV7-3 and TRBJ2-5; D may be TRBD1 (8 bases). From germline, CDR1 is SGHTA and CDR2 FQGTGA. This CDR3 has 14 residues. V was pared by 5 bases and J by 2 bases, with 12 bases between. The CDR3 here is CASSQQGGQETQYF. The DNA of the CDR3 is TGTGCCAGCAGCCAACAGGGGGGGCAAGAGACCCAGTACTTC. The variable domain in full, with the rest retrieved from reference TRBV7-3 and TRBJ2-5, is GAGVSQTPSNKVTEKGKYVELRCDPISGHTALYWYRQSLGQGPEFLIYFQGTGAADDSGLPNDRFFAVRPEGSVSTLKIQRTERGDSAVYLCASSQQGGQETQYFGPGTRLLVL.

This clone was recorded once. The V gene is TRBV5-4, the J gene TRBJ1-6; 7 positions agree with TRBD1. The germline V gene has CDR1 SGHNT and CDR2 YYREEE (reference sequence). The length of the CDR3 is 16 residues. The ends lost 4 bases at V and 0 bases at J; junction bases unmatched: 4. The DNA for the CDR3 is TGTGCCAGCAGCCCGGACAGGAGCTCCTATAATTCACCCCTCCACTTT. Its translation is CASSPDRSSYNSPLHF.

The V call is TRBV6-2 or TRBV6-3, the J call TRBJ1-5, with D perhaps TRBD1 (5 bases). Germline CDR1 reads MNHEY; CDR2 reads SVGEGT. Trimming removed 4 bases at V and 5 bases at J, with 18 bases between. This CDR3 has 16 residues. The CDR3 loop reads CASSSYRQFSDQPQHF. The CDR3 DNA reads as TGTGCCAGCAGTTCCTATCGACAGTTTTCTGATCAGCCCCAGCATTTT.

This clone was seen once. This chain links TRBV5-4 with TRBJ2-5; 7 bases fit TRBD1. Trimming removed 2 bases from V and 1 base from J; junction bases left unmatched: 2. The germline CDR1 and CDR2 sequences are SGHNT and YYREEE (reference sequence). The CDR3 length is 14 residues. As DNA, the CDR3 is TGTGCCAGCAGCTTCGCAGGGGGCCAAGAGACCCAGTACTTC. It codes for CASSFAGGQETQYF.

The chain's CDR3 is CASSLTEYTEAFF. The CDR3 nucleotides are TGTGCCAGCAGCCTCACAGAATACACTGAAGCTTTCTTT. The J gene is TRBJ1-1, the V gene TRBV7-9; unclear D gene. The CDR3 sequence is 13 residues long. Trimming took 5 bases from V and 3 from J, leaving 10 bases between them. Per germline, CDR1 SEHNR and CDR2 FQNEAQ (reference sequence).

The CDR3 loop is CASSIAGRNEQFF. As DNA, the CDR3 is TGTGCCAGTAGTATCGCAGGTAGAAATGAGCAGTTCTTC. J is TRBJ2-1 and V is TRBV19; D not resolved. The germline V gene encodes CDR1 LNHDA and CDR2 SQIVND (reference sequence). Trimming removed 3 bases at V and 7 bases at J, with 10 bases between. CDR3 length equals 13 residues.

The chain is built from TRBV11-2 and TRBJ1-1, with D possibly being TRBD1 (6 bases). This CDR3 is built from 15 residues. The germline CDR1 and CDR2 sequences are SGHAT and FQNNGV. Trimming removed 1 base from V and 7 bases from J, with 16 bases in between. This chain's CDR3 is CASSLVGRGVGEAFF. CDR3 nucleotides: TGTGCCAGCAGCTTAGTCGGCAGGGGAGTTGGTGAAGCTTTCTTT.

J is TRBJ1-4 and V is TRBV2; D might be TRBD1 (6 bases). Germline V gene lookup returns CDR1 SNHLY and CDR2 FYNNEI. The CDR3 consists of 17 residues. V lost 7 bases to trimming and J lost 8 bases, with 26 bases between them. Written as DNA, the CDR3 is TGTGCCAGCAAGGGTGGGTGGGGACACCGTGAGGAGGAAAAACTGTTTTTT. Amino acids: CASKGGWGHREEEKLFF. The entire variable domain, with the rest obtained from reference TRBV2 and TRBJ1-4, is as follows: EPEVTQTPSHQVTQMGQEVILRCVPISNHLYFYWYRQILGQKVEFLVSFYNNEISEKSEIFDDQFSVERPDGSNFTLKIRSTKLEDSAMYFCASKGGWGHREEEKLFFGSGTQLSVL.

The V and J genes are TRBV6-2 or TRBV6-3 and TRBJ1-1, with D possibly being TRBD1 (5 bases). Trimming shortened V by 6 bases and J by 1 base, and 15 bases separated the two germline ends. In germline, CDR1 is MNHEY, CDR2 SVGEGT. The CDR3 is 15 amino acids. CDR3 protein: CASSRTKGWNTEAFF. CDR3 sequence (DNA): TGTGCCAGCAGCCGGACAAAGGGCTGGAACACTGAAGCTTTCTTT.

The chain has TRBV5-1 and TRBJ1-5; D might be TRBD1 (5 bases). Germline V gives CDR1 SGHRS, CDR2 YFSETQ. The V end was cut by 0 bases, the J end by 7 bases, with 14 bases between. CDR3 length: 15 amino acids. DNA of the CDR3: TGCGCCAGCAGCTTGGCCAACGGGGCGGGGCAGCCCCAGCATTTT. Encoded protein: CASSLANGAGQPQHF.

The count of this clone is one. The CDR3 bases are TGTGCCAGCAGTTCCCGACAGGGGCGGCCTAGGACTGAAGCTTTCTTT. It specifies CASSSRQGRPRTEAFF. The V gene is TRBV28, the J gene TRBJ1-1; 8 bases line up with TRBD1. Trimming cost V 4 bases and J 5 bases; bases outside gene matches: 12. Germline V gene sequence: CDR1 MDHEN, CDR2 SYDVKM. CDR3 length equals 16 residues.

This rearrangement joins TRBV11-2 to TRBJ1-2; D uncertain. Trimming took 0 bases from V and 0 from J, leaving 14 bases between them. The CDR3 length is 17 residues. The germline V gene has CDR1 SGHAT and CDR2 FQNNGV. For the CDR3, the DNA is TGTGCCAGCAGCTTAGATGGGCTAGCAGGTCCTAACTATGGCTACACCTTC. Translating it yields CASSLDGLAGPNYGYTF.

The rearrangement joins TRBV7-2 to TRBJ2-2, with 7 bases fitting TRBD1. Unmatched junction bases numbered 2, after V lost 2 bases and J lost 5 bases. The CDR3 consists of 14 residues. In germline, CDR1 is SGHTA, CDR2 FQGNSA. The CDR3 DNA follows: TGTGCCAGCAGCTTATCACAGGGGACCGGGGAGCTGTTTTTT. Translating it yields CASSLSQGTGELFF.

The V call is TRBV6-6, the J call TRBJ2-7, with D tentatively TRBD1 (5 bases). Per the germline V gene, CDR1 is MNHNY and CDR2 is SVGAGI (reference sequence). The CDR3 contains 16 residues. V lost 2 bases and J 6 bases, leaving 20 bases between the germline ends. In DNA form, the CDR3 reads TGTGCCAGCAGTTACCACCGCCAGGGAAGTGAAGGCGAGCAGTACGTC. This translates into CASSYHRQGSEGEQYV.

The chain carries TRBV7-9 and TRBJ2-5, with 9 bases identical to TRBD2. The CDR3 covers 18 residues. Germline V gene data show CDR1 as SEHNR and CDR2 as FQNEAQ (reference sequence). The trim removed 5 bases at V and 4 bases at J, leaving 17 bases unmatched. The DNA of the CDR3 is TGTGCCAGCAGCAACCAGATTACCGGCGGGGGGGTTCGAGAGACCCAGTACTTC. It codes for CASSNQITGGGVRETQYF.

The V and J genes are TRBV7-2 and TRBJ2-5; 15 bases agree with TRBD2. Germline V CDR1 and CDR2: SGHTA, FQGNSA. The junction had 10 bases not matched to a gene; V was cut back by 2 bases and J by 6 bases. The CDR3 runs 18 residues. The CDR3, as DNA: TGTGCCAGCAGCTTACCCGGGACTAGCGGGGGGCCCGCCAAGACCCAGTACTTC. Translating gives CASSLPGTSGGPAKTQYF.

The CDR3 sequence is CASSLGAATIRTDTQYF. The CDR3 nucleotides are TGCGCCAGCAGCTTGGGGGCAGCCACCATACGCACAGATACGCAGTATTTT. The V and J genes are TRBV5-1 and TRBJ2-3; D ambiguous. The V gene lost 0 bases and the J gene lost 1 base, with 15 bases spanning the gap. The CDR3 extends over 17 amino acids. CDR1 SGHRS and CDR2 YFSETQ come from the germline V gene. The variable domain in full, with the rest retrieved from reference TRBV5-1 and TRBJ2-3, is KAGVTQTPRYLIKTRGQQVTLSCSPISGHRSVSWYQQTPGQGLQFLFEYFSETQRNKGNFPGRFSGRQFSNSRSEMNVSTLELGDSALYLCASSLGAATIRTDTQYFGPGTRLTVL.

The rearrangement uses TRBV2 and TRBJ1-1; TRBD1 might be the D (5 bases). This CDR3 has 14 residues. V gave up 4 bases and J gave up 6 bases, with 15 bases separating them. The germline CDR1 and CDR2 sequences are SNHLY and FYNNEI. CDR3 amino acids: CASSGTIANAEAFF. For the CDR3, the DNA is TGTGCCAGCAGTGGGACAATTGCTAATGCTGAAGCTTTCTTT.